Listed below are T cell receptor beta chains from one sample, sequenced in a study of OX40 agonist ivuxolimab in advanced cancers. TCRdb keeps only in-frame clones here, not all; method: immunoSEQ multiplex PCR. This sample carries approximately 40,000 clones, 85% to 90% of them seen once, and the ten largest clones take 10% to 15%. Sequences were derived from CD4+ or CD8+ T cells sorted from blood, sampled in a trial of the OX40 agonist ivuxolimab. These receptor sequences come from an adult with an advanced solid tumor such as melanoma, head and neck, liver or kidney cancer. The CDR3 runs from the conserved cysteine through the conserved F or W. D genes are given only for firm matches.

V gene,J gene,D gene,CDR3 protein
TRBV6-5,TRBJ2-7,.,CASSYRQDSSYEQYF
TRBV19,TRBJ2-1,TRBD2,CASSIGGLAGDNNEQFF
TRBV19,TRBJ2-7,.,CASSISLGNEQYF
TRBV27,TRBJ1-6,TRBD1,CASSLSTGGLNNSPLHF
TRBV6-5,TRBJ2-7,.,CASNQYEQYF
TRBV5-5,TRBJ2-3,TRBD2,CASSLVTSGSTDTQYF
TRBV27,TRBJ2-7,TRBD1,CASSYAPGQGYEQYF
TRBV7-6,TRBJ2-1,.,CASTESSYNEQFF
TRBV4-2,TRBJ2-7,TRBD2,CASSQRQGQLAGAHEQYF
TRBV27,TRBJ2-7,TRBD1,CASSRDSTYEQYF
TRBV4-1,TRBJ2-7,.,CASSQAAPYEQYF
TRBV19,TRBJ1-2,.,CASSIVQGTTIYGYTF
TRBV28,TRBJ2-3,.,CASSFLVTQYF
TRBV27,TRBJ2-7,TRBD2,CASSFSGTLVEQYF
TRBV28,TRBJ2-2,.,CASSLRNTGELFF
TRBV27,TRBJ2-3,.,CASSPWTQTERTDTQYF
TRBV30,TRBJ1-4,.,CAWSGSREKLFF
TRBV27,TRBJ1-2,TRBD1,CALPGQRSLGYTF
TRBV29-1,TRBJ1-3,.,CSVETGRRDTIYF
TRBV4-2,TRBJ1-2,TRBD1,CASSPTGTGIYGYTF
TRBV18,TRBJ2-7,.,CASSPPGYYEQYF
TRBV28,TRBJ1-1,.,CASSLNEAFF
TRBV11-3,TRBJ2-1,TRBD1,CASSLEGQASYNEQFF
TRBV4-2,TRBJ1-5,.,CASRGYSNQPQHF
TRBV5-7,TRBJ1-1,TRBD1,CASSFGQGDEAFF
TRBV9,TRBJ2-3,.,CASSVWGGGSTDTQYF
TRBV16,TRBJ2-7,.,CASSQSAGSRYEQYF
TRBV4-2,TRBJ2-2,.,CASSLVVVLRGAATGELFF
TRBV27,TRBJ1-5,.,CASSLMSNQPQHF
TRBV9,TRBJ1-4,.,CASSGSSGSEKLFF
TRBV15,TRBJ2-7,.,CATADRSSYEQYF